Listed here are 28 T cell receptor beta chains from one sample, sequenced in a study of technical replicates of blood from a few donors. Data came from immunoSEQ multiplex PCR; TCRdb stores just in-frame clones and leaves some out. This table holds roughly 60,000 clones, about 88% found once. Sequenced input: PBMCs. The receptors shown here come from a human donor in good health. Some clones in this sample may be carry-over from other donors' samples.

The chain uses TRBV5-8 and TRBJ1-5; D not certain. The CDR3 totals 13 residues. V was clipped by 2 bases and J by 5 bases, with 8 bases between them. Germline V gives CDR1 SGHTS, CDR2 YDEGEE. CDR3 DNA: TGTGCCAGCAGCTTTGACACCTATCAGCCCCAGCATTTT. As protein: CASSFDTYQPQHF.

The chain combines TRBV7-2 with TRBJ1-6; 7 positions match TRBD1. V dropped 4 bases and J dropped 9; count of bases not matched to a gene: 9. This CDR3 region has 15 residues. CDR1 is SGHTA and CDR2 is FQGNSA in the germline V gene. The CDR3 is CASSSGTDSISPLHF. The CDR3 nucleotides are TGTGCCAGCAGCTCGGGGACAGACAGTATTTCACCCCTCCACTTT.

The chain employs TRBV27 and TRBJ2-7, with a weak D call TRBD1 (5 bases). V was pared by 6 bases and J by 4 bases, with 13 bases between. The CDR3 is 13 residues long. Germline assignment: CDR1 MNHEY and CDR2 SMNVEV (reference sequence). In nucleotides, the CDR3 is TGTGCCAGCAGCCAGATGGGGCCTTACGAGCAGTACTTC. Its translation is CASSQMGPYEQYF.

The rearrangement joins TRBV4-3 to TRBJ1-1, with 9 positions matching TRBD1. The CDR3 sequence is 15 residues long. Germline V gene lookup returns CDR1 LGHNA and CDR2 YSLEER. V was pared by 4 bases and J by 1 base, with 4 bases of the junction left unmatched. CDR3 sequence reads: CASSRQGGRNTEAFF. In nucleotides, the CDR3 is TGCGCCAGCAGCCGACAGGGGGGCAGGAACACTGAAGCTTTCTTT.

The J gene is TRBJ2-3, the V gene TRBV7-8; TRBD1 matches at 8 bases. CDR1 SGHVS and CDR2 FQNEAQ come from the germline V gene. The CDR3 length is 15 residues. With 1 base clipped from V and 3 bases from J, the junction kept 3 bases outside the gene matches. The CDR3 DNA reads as TGTGCCAGCAGCTTAGAGACAGGGGAAACAGATACGCAGTATTTT. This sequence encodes CASSLETGETDTQYF.

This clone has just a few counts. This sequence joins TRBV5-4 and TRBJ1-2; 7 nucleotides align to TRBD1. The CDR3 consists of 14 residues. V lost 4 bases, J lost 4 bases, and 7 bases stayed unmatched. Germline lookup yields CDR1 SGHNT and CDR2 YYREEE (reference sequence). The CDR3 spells CASSLQGMSYGYTF. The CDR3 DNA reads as TGTGCCAGCAGCCTACAGGGGATGAGCTATGGCTACACCTTC.

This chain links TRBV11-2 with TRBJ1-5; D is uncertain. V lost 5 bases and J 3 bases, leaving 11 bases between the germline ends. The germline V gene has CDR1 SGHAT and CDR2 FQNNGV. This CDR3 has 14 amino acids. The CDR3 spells CASSPAGDNQPQHF. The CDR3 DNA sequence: TGTGCCAGCAGCCCCGCCGGGGACAATCAGCCCCAGCATTTT.

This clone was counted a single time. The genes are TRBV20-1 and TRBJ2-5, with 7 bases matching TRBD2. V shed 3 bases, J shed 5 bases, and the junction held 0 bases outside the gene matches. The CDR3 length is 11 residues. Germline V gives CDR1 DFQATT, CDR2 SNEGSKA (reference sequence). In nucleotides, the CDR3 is TGCAGTGCTAGCGGGAGGGAGACCCAGTACTTC. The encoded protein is CSASGRETQYF.

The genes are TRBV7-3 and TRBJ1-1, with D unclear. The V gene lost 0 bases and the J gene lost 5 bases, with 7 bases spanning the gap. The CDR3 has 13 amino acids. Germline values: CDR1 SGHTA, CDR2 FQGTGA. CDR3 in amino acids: CASSLTQSTEAFF. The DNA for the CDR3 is TGTGCCAGCAGCTTAACGCAGTCAACTGAAGCTTTCTTT.

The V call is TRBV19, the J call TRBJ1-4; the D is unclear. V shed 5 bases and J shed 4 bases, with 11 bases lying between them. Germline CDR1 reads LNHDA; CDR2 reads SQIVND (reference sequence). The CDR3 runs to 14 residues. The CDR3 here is CASSSWEGNEKLFF. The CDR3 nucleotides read TGTGCCAGTAGTTCGTGGGAGGGTAATGAAAAACTGTTTTTT.

The CDR3 DNA is TGTGCCATCAGTGAGGTGGCAGTACCTGACTATGGCTACACCTTC. Translating gives CAISEVAVPDYGYTF. This chain links TRBV10-3 with TRBJ1-2, with unresolved D. Germline CDR1 is ENHRY and CDR2 is SYGVKD. With 2 bases removed from V and 3 bases from J, the gap between germline ends came to 13 bases. CDR3 size: 15 residues.

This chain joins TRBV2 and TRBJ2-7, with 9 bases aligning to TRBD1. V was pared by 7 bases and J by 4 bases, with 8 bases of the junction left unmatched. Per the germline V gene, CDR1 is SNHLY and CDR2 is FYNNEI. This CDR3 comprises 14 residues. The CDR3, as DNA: TGTGCCAGCACTAGGGGACAGGGTTGGTACGAGCAGTACTTC. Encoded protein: CASTRGQGWYEQYF.

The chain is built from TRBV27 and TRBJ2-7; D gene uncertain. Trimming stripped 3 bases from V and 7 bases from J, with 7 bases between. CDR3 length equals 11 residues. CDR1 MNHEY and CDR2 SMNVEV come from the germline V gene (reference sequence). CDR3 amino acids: CASSFSGEQYF. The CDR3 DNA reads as TGTGCCAGCAGTTTTTCCGGGGAGCAGTACTTC.

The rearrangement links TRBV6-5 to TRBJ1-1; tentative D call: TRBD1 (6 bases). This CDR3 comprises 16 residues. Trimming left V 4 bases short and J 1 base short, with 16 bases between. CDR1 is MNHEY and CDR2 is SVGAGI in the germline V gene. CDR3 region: CASSSISRGRNTEAFF. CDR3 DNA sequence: TGTGCCAGCAGTTCGATATCCAGGGGAAGGAACACTGAAGCTTTCTTT.

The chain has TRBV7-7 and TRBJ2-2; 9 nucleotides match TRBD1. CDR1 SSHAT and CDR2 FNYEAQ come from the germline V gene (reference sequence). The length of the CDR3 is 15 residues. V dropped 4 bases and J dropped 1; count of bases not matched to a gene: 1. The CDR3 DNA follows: TGTGCCAGCAGCTGGACAGGGGTGAACACCGGGGAGCTGTTTTTT. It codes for CASSWTGVNTGELFF.

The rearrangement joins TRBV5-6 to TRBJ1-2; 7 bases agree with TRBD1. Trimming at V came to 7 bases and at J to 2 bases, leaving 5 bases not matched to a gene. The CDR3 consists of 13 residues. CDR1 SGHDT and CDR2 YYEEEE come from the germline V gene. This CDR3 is CASGRQGNYGYTF. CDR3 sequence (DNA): TGTGCCAGCGGAAGACAGGGCAACTATGGCTACACCTTC.

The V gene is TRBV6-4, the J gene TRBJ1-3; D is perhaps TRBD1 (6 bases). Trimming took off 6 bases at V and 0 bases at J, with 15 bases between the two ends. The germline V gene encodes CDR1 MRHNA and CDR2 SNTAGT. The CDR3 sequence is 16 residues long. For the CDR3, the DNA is TGTGCCAGCAGAGGGGGAAGTAAATTCTCTGGAAACACCATATATTTT. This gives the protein CASRGGSKFSGNTIYF.

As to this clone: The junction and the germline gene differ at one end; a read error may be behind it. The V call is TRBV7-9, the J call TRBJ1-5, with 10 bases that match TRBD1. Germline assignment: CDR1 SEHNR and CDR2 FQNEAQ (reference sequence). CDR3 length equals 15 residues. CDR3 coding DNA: TGTGCCAGCAGTTTAGGACAGGGGGTACAACAGCCCCAGCATTTT. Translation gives CASSLGQGVQQPQHF.

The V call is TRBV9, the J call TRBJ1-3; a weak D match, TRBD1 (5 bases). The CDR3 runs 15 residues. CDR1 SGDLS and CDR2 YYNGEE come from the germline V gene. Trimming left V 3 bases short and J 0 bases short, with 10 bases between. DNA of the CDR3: TGTGCCAGCAGCGCGGACATCTTCTCTGGAAACACCATATATTTT. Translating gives CASSADIFSGNTIYF.

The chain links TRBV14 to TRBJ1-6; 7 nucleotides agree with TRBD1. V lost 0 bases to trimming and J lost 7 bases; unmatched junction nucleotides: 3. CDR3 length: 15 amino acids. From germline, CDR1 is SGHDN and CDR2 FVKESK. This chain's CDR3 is CASSQDPTGNSPLHF. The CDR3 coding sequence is TGTGCCAGCAGCCAAGACCCGACAGGGAATTCACCCCTCCACTTT.

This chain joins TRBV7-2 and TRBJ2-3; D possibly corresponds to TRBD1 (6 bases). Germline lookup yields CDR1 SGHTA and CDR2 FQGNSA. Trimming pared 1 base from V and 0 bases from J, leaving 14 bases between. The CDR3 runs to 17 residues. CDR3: CASSLVGGPRSTDTQYF. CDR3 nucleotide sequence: TGTGCCAGCAGCTTAGTAGGGGGACCAAGAAGCACAGATACGCAGTATTTT. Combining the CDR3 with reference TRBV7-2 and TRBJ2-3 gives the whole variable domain GAGVSQSPSNKVTEKGKDVELRCDPISGHTALYWYRQSLGQGLEFLIYFQGNSAPDKSGLPSDRFSAERTGGSVSTLTIQRTQQEDSAVYLCASSLVGGPRSTDTQYFGPGTRLTVL.

CDR3 protein: CASSLRQGETNEKLFF. CDR3 DNA: TGCGCCAGCAGCTTGCGACAGGGGGAGACTAATGAAAAACTGTTTTTT. The chain recombines TRBV5-1 with TRBJ1-4; TRBD1 aligns across 9 bases. This CDR3 is 16 amino acids long. Looked up from germline, CDR1 is SGHRS and CDR2 is YFSETQ. The ends lost 1 base at V and 2 bases at J; junction bases unmatched: 3.

The CDR3 region has the DNA TGTGCCAGTACGACAGAGCCGAACACCGGGGAGCTGTTTTTT. Its translation: CASTTEPNTGELFF. The V call is TRBV19, the J call TRBJ2-2; a weak D match, TRBD1 (5 bases). Trimming shortened V by 7 bases and J by 0 bases, and 9 bases separated the two germline ends. Germline assignment: CDR1 LNHDA and CDR2 SQIVND (reference sequence). This CDR3 has 14 residues. The full variable domain, with the rest looked up from reference TRBV19 and TRBJ2-2, is DGGITQSPKYLFRKEGQNVTLSCEQNLNHDAMYWYRQDPGQGLRLIYYSQIVNDFQKGDIAEGYSVSREKKESFPLTVTSAQKNPTAFYLCASTTEPNTGELFFGEGSRLTVL.

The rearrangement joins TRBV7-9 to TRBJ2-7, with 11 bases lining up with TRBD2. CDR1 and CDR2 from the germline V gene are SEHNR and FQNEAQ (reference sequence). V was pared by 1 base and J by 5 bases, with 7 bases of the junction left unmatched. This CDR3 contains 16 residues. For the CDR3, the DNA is TGTGCCAGCAGCTTAGGTGATAGCGGGAGGGGTAACGAGCAGTACTTC. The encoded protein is CASSLGDSGRGNEQYF.

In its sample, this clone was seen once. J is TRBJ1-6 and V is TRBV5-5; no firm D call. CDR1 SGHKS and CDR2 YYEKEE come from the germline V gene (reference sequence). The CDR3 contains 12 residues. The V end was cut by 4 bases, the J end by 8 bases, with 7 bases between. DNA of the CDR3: TGTGCCAGCAGCCAGATCGATTCACCCCTCCACTTT. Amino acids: CASSQIDSPLHF. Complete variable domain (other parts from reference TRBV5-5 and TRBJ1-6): DAGVTQSPTHLIKTRGQQVTLRCSPISGHKSVSWYQQVLGQGPQFIFQYYEKEERGRGNFPDRFSARQFPNYSSELNVNALLLGDSALYLCASSQIDSPLHFGNGTRLTVT.

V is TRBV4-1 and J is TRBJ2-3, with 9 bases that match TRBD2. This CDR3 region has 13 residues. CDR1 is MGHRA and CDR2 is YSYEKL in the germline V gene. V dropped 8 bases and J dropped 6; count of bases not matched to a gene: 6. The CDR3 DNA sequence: TGCGCCAGCGGGGCGGGAGGGGTGGATACGCAGTATTTT. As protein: CASGAGGVDTQYF.

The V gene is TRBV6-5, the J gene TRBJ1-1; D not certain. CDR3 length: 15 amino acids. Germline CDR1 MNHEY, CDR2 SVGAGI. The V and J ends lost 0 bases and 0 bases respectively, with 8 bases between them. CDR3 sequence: CASSYSTGVNTEAFF. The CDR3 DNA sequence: TGTGCCAGCAGTTACTCGACCGGAGTGAACACTGAAGCTTTCTTT.

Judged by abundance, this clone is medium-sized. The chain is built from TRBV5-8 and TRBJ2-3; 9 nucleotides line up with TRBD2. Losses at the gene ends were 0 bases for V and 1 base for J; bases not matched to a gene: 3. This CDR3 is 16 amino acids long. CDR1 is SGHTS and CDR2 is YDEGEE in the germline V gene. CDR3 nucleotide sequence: TGTGCCAGCAGCTTGGACGGCGGGAGGGGCACAGATACGCAGTATTTT. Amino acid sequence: CASSLDGGRGTDTQYF.